What follows describes a single T cell receptor (beta chain). The sample comes from a study of cytomegalovirus exposure and HLA in healthy donors. CDR1 and CDR2 (germline): PRHDT, FYEKMQ (reference sequence). This CDR3 comprises 14 residues. Trimming cost V 4 bases and J 3 bases, with 13 bases left between them. In the PCR, 60 Vbeta and 13 Jbeta primers were used. Using immunoSEQ multiplex PCR, the repertoire was profiled, and TCRdb retains in-frame clones only, with some absent. The sample yields about 95,000 clones, just under 80% seen once. The rearrangement joins TRBV13 to TRBJ2-7; D may be TRBD2 (6 bases). The clonotype was recovered from a woman in her thirties or forties in good health and CMV-seropositive. The material sequenced was PBMCs. DNA of the CDR3: TGTGCCAGCAGCTCCGCGGGGACCATCTACGAGCAGTACTTC. Translation: CASSSAGTIYEQYF.